The 28 T cell receptor beta chains listed next were all sequenced from one sample in a study of PD-L1 blockade in urothelial cancer. The time point here: pretreatment peripheral blood. The assay was immunoSEQ multiplex PCR, and TCRdb's table has in-frame clones only and misses some. There are under 95,000 clones in the sample; roughly 84% occur only once, and approximately 14% lies in the top ten. The source was PBMCs, collected around atezolizumab (anti-PD-L1) treatment. These receptors were taken from a man aged 60 to 75 with urothelial cancer.

The chain uses TRBV29-1 and TRBJ1-2; 9 bases are shared with TRBD1. The CDR3 is made up of 13 amino acids. Germline CDR1 is SQVTM and CDR2 is ANQGSEA. Trimming at V came to 3 bases and at J to 8 bases, leaving 7 bases not matched to a gene. Written as DNA, the CDR3 is TGCAGCGTTGAGCCGGGACAGGGTACGGGCTACACCTTC. Translated: CSVEPGQGTGYTF.

This chain uses TRBV6-5 with TRBJ2-1, with 12 positions matching TRBD2. The trim removed 7 bases at V and 5 bases at J, leaving 3 bases unmatched. The CDR3 extends over 14 amino acids. Germline V gives CDR1 MNHEY, CDR2 SVGAGI. Here the CDR3 reads CASTGLAGDNEQFF. The CDR3 DNA reads TGTGCCAGCACGGGACTAGCGGGCGACAATGAGCAGTTCTTC.

The V gene is TRBV9, the J gene TRBJ2-3; 13 positions match TRBD2. The CDR3 runs to 17 residues. Losses at the gene ends were 3 bases for V and 2 bases for J; bases not matched to a gene: 6. Germline loops: CDR1 SGDLS, CDR2 YYNGEE. The CDR3 here is CASSATSGRGVTDTQYF. CDR3 bases: TGTGCCAGCAGCGCCACTAGCGGGAGGGGGGTCACAGATACGCAGTATTTT.

This chain joins TRBV7-5 and TRBJ2-7; the table's D call TRBD2 went unverified against the DNA. TRBV7-5 represents a pseudogene. CDR3 length equals 15 residues. Here the CDR3 reads CACGLGRVVRDEQYF. In nucleotides, the CDR3 is TGTGCCTGCGGGCTGGGTCGCGTCGTTCGGGACGAGCAGTACTTC.

The CDR3 sequence is CASSSTGFSGNTIYF. DNA of the CDR3: TGTGCCAGCAGCTCTACAGGGTTCTCTGGAAACACCATATATTTT. The gene calls are TRBV7-8 and TRBJ1-3, with a possible D match to TRBD1 (6 bases). Trimming left V 4 bases short and J 0 bases short, with 10 bases between. The CDR3 runs to 15 residues. From germline, CDR1 is SGHVS and CDR2 FQNEAQ.

The rearrangement joins TRBV5-6 to TRBJ1-1; no clear D gene. This CDR3 has 14 amino acids. Trimming pared 6 bases from V and 0 bases from J, leaving 12 bases between. Looked up from germline, CDR1 is SGHDT and CDR2 is YYEEEE. The CDR3 protein is CASTLTPMNTEAFF. CDR3 bases: TGTGCCAGCACCCTGACACCCATGAACACTGAAGCTTTCTTT.

The chain carries TRBV18 and TRBJ2-7; 8 bases line up with TRBD1. V lost 4 bases to trimming and J lost 2 bases; unmatched junction nucleotides: 4. The CDR3 extends over 14 amino acids. CDR1 is KGHSH, CDR2 LQKENI, per germline. DNA of the CDR3: TGTGCCAGCTCACGAGAGGGACAGGCCTACGAGCAGTACTTC. The encoded protein is CASSREGQAYEQYF.

The J gene is TRBJ2-1, the V gene TRBV11-2; 7 nucleotides line up with TRBD2. The germline V gene has CDR1 SGHAT and CDR2 FQNNGV. The J segment lost 7 bases and the V segment lost 5 bases, leaving 8 bases of the junction unmatched. The CDR3 extends over 14 amino acids. CDR3 protein: CASSAQAGRNEQFF. In DNA, the CDR3 is TGTGCCAGCAGCGCCCAAGCGGGAAGGAATGAGCAGTTCTTC.

The CDR3 sequence: CASSFQGGGWGYTF. The CDR3 DNA follows: TGTGCCAGCAGTTTCCAGGGAGGTGGCTGGGGCTACACCTTC. The chain uses TRBV6-1 and TRBJ1-2; maybe TRBD1 (5 bases). Trimming pared 5 bases from V and 8 bases from J, leaving 18 bases between. In germline, CDR1 is MNHNS, CDR2 SASEGT. This CDR3 is 14 amino acids long.

This rearrangement joins TRBV6-1 to TRBJ1-1; tentative D call: TRBD1 (6 bases). Trimming pared 6 bases from V and 3 bases from J, leaving 11 bases between. Germline V gene sequence: CDR1 MNHNS, CDR2 SASEGT. The CDR3 is 13 residues long. CDR3 residues: CASRLGQYTEAFF. The CDR3 nucleotides read TGTGCCAGCAGGTTAGGACAGTACACTGAAGCTTTCTTT.

This clone was recorded once. The rearrangement joins TRBV11-2 to TRBJ2-5, with 9 bases identical to TRBD1. V trimming: 0 bases; J trimming: 6 bases; junction bases outside the gene matches: 8. Germline V lookup: CDR1 SGHAT, CDR2 FQNNGV. The CDR3 spans 16 residues. Here the CDR3 reads CASSLEGQGMFKTQYF. CDR3 bases: TGTGCCAGCAGCTTAGAGGGACAGGGAATGTTTAAGACCCAGTACTTC.

The genes are TRBV19 and TRBJ1-5; D remains ambiguous. Germline lookup yields CDR1 LNHDA and CDR2 SQIVND (reference sequence). The CDR3 has 11 amino acids. Trimming shortened V by 4 bases and J by 12 bases, and 10 bases separated the two germline ends. This chain's CDR3 is CASSTTQNQHF. The CDR3 DNA is TGTGCCAGTAGTACGACTCAGAACCAGCATTTT.

A single count supports this clone. The chain has TRBV20-1 and TRBJ1-2; 7 nucleotides agree with TRBD1. The CDR3 contains 11 residues. J was trimmed by 4 bases and V by 4 bases; bases with no gene match: 0. CDR1 and CDR2 (germline): DFQATT, SNEGSKA (reference sequence). CDR3 coding DNA: TGCAGTGCTACAGGGGGCTATGGCTACACCTTC. It is translated as CSATGGYGYTF.

The chain combines TRBV2 with TRBJ1-5; D is perhaps TRBD1 (5 bases). Germline CDR1 and CDR2: SNHLY and FYNNEI. This CDR3 has 15 amino acids. The V end was cut by 2 bases, the J end by 1 base, with 9 bases between. CDR3 loop: CASSEQGNSNQPQHF. In DNA, the CDR3 is TGTGCCAGCAGTGAACAGGGTAACAGCAATCAGCCCCAGCATTTT.

The chain has TRBV5-4 and TRBJ2-1; 11 bases line up with TRBD2. Unmatched junction bases numbered 9, after V lost 4 bases and J lost 3 bases. The CDR3 runs 17 residues. Germline CDR1 reads SGHNT; CDR2 reads YYREEE (reference sequence). The CDR3 nucleotides are TGTGCCAGCAGCAAACCGGGACTAGCGGAATTCTACAATGAGCAGTTCTTC. Translated: CASSKPGLAEFYNEQFF.

V and J are TRBV5-1 and TRBJ1-1; 9 bases match TRBD1. Germline V gene lookup returns CDR1 SGHRS and CDR2 YFSETQ. J was trimmed by 1 base and V by 3 bases; bases with no gene match: 10. The CDR3 totals 17 residues. CDR3 loop: CASSYSMGQGWNTEAFF. Written as DNA, the CDR3 is TGCGCCAGCAGCTATTCAATGGGACAGGGTTGGAACACTGAAGCTTTCTTT.

V gene TRBV4-2 combines with J gene TRBJ2-7; 12 bases fit TRBD2. The CDR3 has 16 residues. Trimming took 1 base from V and 4 from J; bases not matched to a gene: 5. CDR1 is LGHNA, CDR2 YNFKEQ, per germline. CDR3 sequence reads: CASSQAALAGGYEQYF. The CDR3 region has the DNA TGTGCCAGCAGCCAAGCGGCGCTAGCGGGAGGGTACGAGCAGTACTTC.

Only a few counts were recorded for this clone. This chain connects TRBV2 to TRBJ2-2; D perhaps matches TRBD2 (6 bases). Trimming stripped 4 bases from V and 3 bases from J, with 9 bases between. This CDR3 is built from 14 residues. Germline V lookup: CDR1 SNHLY, CDR2 FYNNEI. CDR3 coding DNA: TGTGCCAGCAGTGCGGACTATTACACCGGGGAGCTGTTTTTT. Translation gives CASSADYYTGELFF.

The V and J genes are TRBV18 and TRBJ2-2; a possible D gene is TRBD2 (6 bases). The CDR3 spans 14 residues. Germline lookup yields CDR1 KGHSH and CDR2 LQKENI. V was pared by 3 bases and J by 4 bases, with 9 bases between. This chain's CDR3 is CASSPRGPTGELFF. CDR3 coding DNA: TGTGCCAGCTCACCGCGGGGACCCACCGGGGAGCTGTTTTTT.

The rearrangement joins TRBV5-4 to TRBJ2-7; D possibly corresponds to TRBD2 (6 bases). The V and J ends lost 3 bases and 3 bases respectively, with 7 bases between them. CDR1 is SGHNT, CDR2 YYREEE, per germline (reference sequence). CDR3 length equals 12 residues. The CDR3 reads CASSSGGYEQYF. For the CDR3, the DNA is TGTGCCAGCAGCTCCGGGGGCTACGAGCAGTACTTC.

This chain connects TRBV7-9 to TRBJ2-7; D uncertain. V was trimmed by 1 base and J by 1 base, leaving 8 bases between them. This CDR3 contains 14 residues. Germline lookup yields CDR1 SEHNR and CDR2 FQNEAQ (reference sequence). The CDR3 DNA follows: TGTGCCAGCAGCTTAGGCTACTTATCCTACGAGCAGTACTTC. Translating it yields CASSLGYLSYEQYF.

The chain carries TRBV7-2 and TRBJ2-7; 14 bases line up with TRBD2. The V gene end was trimmed by 2 bases and the J gene end by 6 bases; junction bases not matched to a gene: 3. The CDR3 totals 15 residues. The germline V gene encodes CDR1 SGHTA and CDR2 FQGNSA. The CDR3 DNA reads TGTGCCAGCAGCTTATTGGGACTAGCGGGAGTCGAGCAGTACTTC. Encoded protein: CASSLLGLAGVEQYF.

The rearrangement links TRBV10-3 to TRBJ2-5; possible D gene TRBD2, 7 bases. Germline loops: CDR1 ENHRY, CDR2 SYGVKD. CDR3 length: 20 residues. The V end lost 2 bases, the J end lost 1 base, and 26 bases lay between the germline ends. The CDR3 nucleotides are TGTGCCATCAGTGAGAAATTAGGGGAGGGAGGGGGGAGGCCCCAAGAGACCCAGTACTTC. As protein: CAISEKLGEGGGRPQETQYF.

This sequence joins TRBV9 and TRBJ2-7, with D uncertain. Trimming cost V 0 bases and J 0 bases, with 4 bases left between them. The germline gives CDR1 SGDLS, CDR2 YYNGEE. CDR3 length: 13 amino acids. DNA for the CDR3: TGTGCCAGCAGCGTAGGCAGCTCCTACGAGCAGTACTTC. Translation: CASSVGSSYEQYF.

The chain joins TRBV29-1 to TRBJ2-3, with a weak D call TRBD1 (6 bases). Germline V gene sequence: CDR1 SQVTM, CDR2 ANQGSEA. Trimming stripped 7 bases from V and 0 bases from J, with 11 bases between. The CDR3 length is 13 residues. In DNA, the CDR3 is TGCAGCGGGGGGCGCACTAGCACAGATACGCAGTATTTT. Its translation is CSGGRTSTDTQYF.

V usage is TRBV19 and J usage is TRBJ2-3; 8 bases are shared with TRBD1. CDR1 LNHDA and CDR2 SQIVND come from the germline V gene (reference sequence). V lost 11 bases to trimming and J lost 4 bases; unmatched junction nucleotides: 11. There are 14 residues in the CDR3. CDR3 sequence (DNA): TGTGCCGCTGGACAGGGCGTAAGCGCAGATACGCAGTATTTT. Translation gives CAAGQGVSADTQYF.

This clone was found once. J is TRBJ1-5 and V is TRBV7-2; D call uncertain. Germline CDR1 reads SGHTA; CDR2 reads FQGNSA. V was shortened by 4 bases and J by 5 bases, with 15 bases between the two germline ends. This CDR3 is 15 amino acids long. The CDR3 region has the DNA TGTGCCAGCAGCTGGTACACAGCCGGCGATCAGCCCCAGCATTTT. Protein product: CASSWYTAGDQPQHF.

V usage is TRBV6-6 and J usage is TRBJ2-5; 7 bases map to TRBD2. The germline CDR1 and CDR2 sequences are MNHNY and SVGAGI (reference sequence). After removal of 11 bases from V and 5 bases from J, the junction contained 14 bases not matched to a gene. This CDR3 spans 14 amino acids. The CDR3 protein is CAVGGVSSRETQYF. In DNA, the CDR3 is TGTGCCGTTGGGGGGGTTTCTTCTCGGGAGACCCAGTACTTC.